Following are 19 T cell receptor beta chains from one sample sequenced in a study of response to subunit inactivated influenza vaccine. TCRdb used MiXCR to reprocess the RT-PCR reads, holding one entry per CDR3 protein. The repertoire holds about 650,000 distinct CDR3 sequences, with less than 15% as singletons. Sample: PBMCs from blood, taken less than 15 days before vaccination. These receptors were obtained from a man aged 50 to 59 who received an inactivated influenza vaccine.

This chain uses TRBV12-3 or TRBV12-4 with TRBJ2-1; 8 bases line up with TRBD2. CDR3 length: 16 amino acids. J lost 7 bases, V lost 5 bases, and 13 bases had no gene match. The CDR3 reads CASSPDMAGGKNEQFF. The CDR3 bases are TGTGCCAGCAGTCCGGACATGGCGGGGGGCAAAAATGAGCAGTTCTTC.

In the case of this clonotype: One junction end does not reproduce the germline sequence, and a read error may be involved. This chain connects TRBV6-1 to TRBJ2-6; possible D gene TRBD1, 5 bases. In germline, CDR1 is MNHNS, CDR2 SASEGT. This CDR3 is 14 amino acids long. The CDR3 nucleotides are TGTGCCAGCAGGTCTATCTCTGGGGCCGACGTCCTGACTTTC. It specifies CASRSISGADVLTF.

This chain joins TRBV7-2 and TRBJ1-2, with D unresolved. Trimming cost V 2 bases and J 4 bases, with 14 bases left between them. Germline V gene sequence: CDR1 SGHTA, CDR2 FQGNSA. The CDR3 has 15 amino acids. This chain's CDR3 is CASSLSRSQVYGYTF. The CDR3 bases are TGTGCCAGCAGCTTAAGTCGATCCCAGGTCTATGGCTACACCTTC.

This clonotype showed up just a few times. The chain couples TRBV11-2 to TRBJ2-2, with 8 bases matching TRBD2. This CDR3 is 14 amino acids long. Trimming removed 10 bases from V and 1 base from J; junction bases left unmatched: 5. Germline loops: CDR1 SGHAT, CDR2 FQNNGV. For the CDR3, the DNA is TGTGCCAACTCGGGACTAGGGAACACCGGGGAGCTGTTTTTT. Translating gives CANSGLGNTGELFF. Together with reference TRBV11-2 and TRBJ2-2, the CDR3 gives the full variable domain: EAGVAQSPRYKIIEKRQSVAFWCNPISGHATLYWYQQILGQGPKLLIQFQNNGVVDDSQLPKDRFSAERLKGVDSTLKIQPAKLEDSAVYLCANSGLGNTGELFFGEGSRLTVL.

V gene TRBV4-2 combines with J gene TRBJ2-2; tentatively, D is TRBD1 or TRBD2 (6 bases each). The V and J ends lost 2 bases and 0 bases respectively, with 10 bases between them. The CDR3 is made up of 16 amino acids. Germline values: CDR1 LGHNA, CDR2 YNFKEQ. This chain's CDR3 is CASSQFGGANTGELFF. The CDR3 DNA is TGTGCCAGCAGCCAATTCGGGGGCGCGAACACCGGGGAGCTGTTTTTT.

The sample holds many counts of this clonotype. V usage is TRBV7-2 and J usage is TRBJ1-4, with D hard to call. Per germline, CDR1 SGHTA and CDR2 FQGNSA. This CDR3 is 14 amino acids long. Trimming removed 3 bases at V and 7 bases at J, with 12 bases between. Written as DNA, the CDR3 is TGTGCCAGCAGCTTCCTCGCAAATGTTGAAAAACTGTTTTTT. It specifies CASSFLANVEKLFF.

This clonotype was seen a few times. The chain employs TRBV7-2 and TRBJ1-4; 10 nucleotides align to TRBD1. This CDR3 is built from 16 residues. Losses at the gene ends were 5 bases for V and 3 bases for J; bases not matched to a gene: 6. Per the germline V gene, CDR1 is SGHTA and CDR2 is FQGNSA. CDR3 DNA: TGTGCCAGCAGCGCTTCCGGGACAGGGGCTAATGAAAAACTGTTTTTT. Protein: CASSASGTGANEKLFF.

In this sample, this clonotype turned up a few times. This chain's CDR3 is CASSQDGETGPETQYF. CDR3 bases: TGCGCCAGCAGCCAAGATGGGGAAACAGGGCCCGAGACCCAGTACTTC. The V and J genes are TRBV4-3 and TRBJ2-5; D perhaps matches TRBD1 (6 bases). The length of the CDR3 is 16 residues. Looked up from germline, CDR1 is LGHNA and CDR2 is YSLEER. The V and J ends lost 0 bases and 5 bases respectively, with 16 bases between them.

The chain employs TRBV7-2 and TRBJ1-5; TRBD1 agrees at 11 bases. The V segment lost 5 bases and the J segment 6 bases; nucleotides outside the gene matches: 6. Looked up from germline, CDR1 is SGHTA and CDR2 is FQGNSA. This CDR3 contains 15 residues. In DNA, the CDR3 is TGTGCCAGCAGCAAAGGACAGGGGGCATTTCAGCCCCAGCATTTT. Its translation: CASSKGQGAFQPQHF.

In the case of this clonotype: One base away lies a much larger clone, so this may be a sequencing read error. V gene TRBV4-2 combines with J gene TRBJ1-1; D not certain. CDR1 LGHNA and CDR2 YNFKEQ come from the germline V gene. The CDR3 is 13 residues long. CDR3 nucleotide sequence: TGTGCCAACAGCCAAGGGTCGAACACTGAAGCTTTCTTT. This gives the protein CANSQGSNTEAFF.

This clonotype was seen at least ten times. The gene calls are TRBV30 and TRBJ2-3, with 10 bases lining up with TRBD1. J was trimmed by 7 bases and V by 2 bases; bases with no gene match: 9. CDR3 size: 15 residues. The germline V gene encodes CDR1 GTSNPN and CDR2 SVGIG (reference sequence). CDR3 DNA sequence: TGTGCCTGGAGTATGGGACAGGGGTCCAGGAATACGCAGTATTTT. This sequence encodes CAWSMGQGSRNTQYF. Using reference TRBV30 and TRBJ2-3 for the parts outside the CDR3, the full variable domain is SQTIHQWPATLVQPVGSPLSLECTVEGTSNPNLYWYRQAAGRGLQLLFYSVGIGQISSEVPQNLSASRPQDRQFILSSKKLLLSDSGFYLCAWSMGQGSRNTQYFGPGTRLTVL.

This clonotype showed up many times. The CDR3 DNA reads TGCGCCAGCAGCATTGGATCCGGCTACGAGCAGTACTTC. Its translation is CASSIGSGYEQYF. This chain uses TRBV5-1 with TRBJ2-7, with D unresolved. V was shortened by 4 bases and J by 3 bases, with 11 bases between the two germline ends. The V gene's germline CDR1 is SGHRS and CDR2 YFSETQ. The CDR3 has 13 residues.

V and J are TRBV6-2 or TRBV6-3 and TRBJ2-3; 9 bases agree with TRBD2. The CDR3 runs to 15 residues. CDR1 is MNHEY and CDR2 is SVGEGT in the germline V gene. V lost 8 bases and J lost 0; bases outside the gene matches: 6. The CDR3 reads CASHLTSGSTDTQYF. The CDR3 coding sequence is TGTGCCAGCCACTTGACTAGCGGAAGCACAGATACGCAGTATTTT.

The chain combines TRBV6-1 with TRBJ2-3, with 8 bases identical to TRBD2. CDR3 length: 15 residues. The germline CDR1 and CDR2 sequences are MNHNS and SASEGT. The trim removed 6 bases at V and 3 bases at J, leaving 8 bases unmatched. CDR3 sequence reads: CASSPGGPVTDTQYF. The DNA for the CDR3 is TGTGCCAGCAGCCCGGGGGGGCCAGTTACAGATACGCAGTATTTT.

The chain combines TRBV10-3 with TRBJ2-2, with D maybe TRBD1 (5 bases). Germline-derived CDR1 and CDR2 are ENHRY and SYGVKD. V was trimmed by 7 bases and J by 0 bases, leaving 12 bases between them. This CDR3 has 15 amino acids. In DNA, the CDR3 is TGTGCCATCACGGCGACAGAGACGAACACCGGGGAGCTGTTTTTT. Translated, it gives CAITATETNTGELFF.

CDR3 residues: CASSLENGAYGYTF. The CDR3 DNA reads as TGCGCCAGCAGCTTGGAAAACGGGGCCTATGGCTACACCTTC. The rearrangement links TRBV5-1 to TRBJ1-2, with D tentatively TRBD1 (5 bases). The germline V gene encodes CDR1 SGHRS and CDR2 YFSETQ. The CDR3 length is 14 residues. V lost 0 bases and J 4 bases, leaving 10 bases between the germline ends.

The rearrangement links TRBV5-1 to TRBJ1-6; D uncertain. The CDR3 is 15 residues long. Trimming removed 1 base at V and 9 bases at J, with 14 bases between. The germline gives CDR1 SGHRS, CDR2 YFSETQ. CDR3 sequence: CASSLYQDPSSPLHF. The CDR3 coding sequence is TGCGCCAGCAGCTTGTATCAGGATCCTTCTTCACCCCTCCACTTT.

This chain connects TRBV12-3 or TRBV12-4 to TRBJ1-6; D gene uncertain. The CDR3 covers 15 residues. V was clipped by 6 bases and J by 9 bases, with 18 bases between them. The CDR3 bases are TGTGCCAGCAGGCCATCGGGCCCCTTGAGTTCACCCCTCCACTTT. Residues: CASRPSGPLSSPLHF.

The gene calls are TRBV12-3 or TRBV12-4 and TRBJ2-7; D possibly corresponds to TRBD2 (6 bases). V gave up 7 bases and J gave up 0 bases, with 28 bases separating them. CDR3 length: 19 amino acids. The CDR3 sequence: CASTLSRGLANPYSYEQYF. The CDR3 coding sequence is TGTGCCAGCACCCTAAGCCGGGGACTGGCGAACCCCTACTCCTACGAGCAGTACTTC.